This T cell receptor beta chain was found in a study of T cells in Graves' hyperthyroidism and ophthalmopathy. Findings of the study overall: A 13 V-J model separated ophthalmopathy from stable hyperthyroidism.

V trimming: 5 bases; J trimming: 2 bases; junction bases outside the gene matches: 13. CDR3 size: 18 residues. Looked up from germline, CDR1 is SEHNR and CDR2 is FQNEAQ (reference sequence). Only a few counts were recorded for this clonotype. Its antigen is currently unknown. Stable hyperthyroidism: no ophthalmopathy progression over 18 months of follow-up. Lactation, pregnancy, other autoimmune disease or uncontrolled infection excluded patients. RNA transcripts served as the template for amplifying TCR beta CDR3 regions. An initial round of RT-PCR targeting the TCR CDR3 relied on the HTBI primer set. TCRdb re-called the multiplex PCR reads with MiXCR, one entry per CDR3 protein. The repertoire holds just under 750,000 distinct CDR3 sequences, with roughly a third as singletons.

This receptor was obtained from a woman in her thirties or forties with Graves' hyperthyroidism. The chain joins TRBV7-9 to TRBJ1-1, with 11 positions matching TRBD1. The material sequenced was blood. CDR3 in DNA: TGTGCCAGCAGCCGGACAGGGGGCCTGTCCCCAAAAAACACTGAAGCTTTCTTT. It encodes CASSRTGGLSPKNTEAFF.